The clone carrying this T cell receptor (beta chain) occurred a few times. The sample originates from a study of blood T cell repertoires in COVID-19. Libraries were prepared by immunoSEQ multiplex PCR; TCRdb keeps only in-frame clonotypes and omits some of them. The sample comprises about 110,000 clones, approximately 82% of which are singletons, and 4% to 4.5% rests with the top ten. Sequenced sample: peripheral blood. The receptor's source is a woman in her 70s with acute or convalescent COVID-19.

The CDR3 DNA reads as TGCGCCAGCAGCTTAACTTCCTCACAGGGTGAGCTTAACTATGGCTACACCTTC. Amino acid sequence: CASSLTSSQGELNYGYTF. The V call is TRBV5-1, the J call TRBJ1-2, with D possibly being TRBD1 (6 bases). The V and J ends lost 2 bases and 1 base respectively, with 21 bases between them. The V gene's germline CDR1 is SGHRS and CDR2 YFSETQ. The CDR3 is 18 residues long.